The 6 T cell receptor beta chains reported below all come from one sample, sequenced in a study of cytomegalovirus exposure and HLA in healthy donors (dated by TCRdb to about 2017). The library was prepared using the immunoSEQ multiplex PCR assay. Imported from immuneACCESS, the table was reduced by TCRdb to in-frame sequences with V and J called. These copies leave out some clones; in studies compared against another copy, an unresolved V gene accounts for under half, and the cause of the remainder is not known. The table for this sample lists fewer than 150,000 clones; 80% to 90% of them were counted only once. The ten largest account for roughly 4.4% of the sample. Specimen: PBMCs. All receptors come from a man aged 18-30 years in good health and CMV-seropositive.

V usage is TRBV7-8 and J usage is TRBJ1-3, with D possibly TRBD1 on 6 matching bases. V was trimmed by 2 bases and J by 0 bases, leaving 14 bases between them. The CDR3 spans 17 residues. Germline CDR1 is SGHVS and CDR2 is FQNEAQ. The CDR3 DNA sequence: TGTGCCAGCAGCTTACATTTTCAGGGGCTCTCTGGAAACACCATATATTTT. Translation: CASSLHFQGLSGNTIYF.

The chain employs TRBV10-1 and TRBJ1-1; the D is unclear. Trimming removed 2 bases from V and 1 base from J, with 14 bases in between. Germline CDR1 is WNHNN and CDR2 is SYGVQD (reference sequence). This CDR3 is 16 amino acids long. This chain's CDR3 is CASSETTFSGNTEAFF. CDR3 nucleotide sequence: TGCGCCAGCAGTGAGACCACCTTCTCGGGGAACACTGAAGCTTTCTTT.

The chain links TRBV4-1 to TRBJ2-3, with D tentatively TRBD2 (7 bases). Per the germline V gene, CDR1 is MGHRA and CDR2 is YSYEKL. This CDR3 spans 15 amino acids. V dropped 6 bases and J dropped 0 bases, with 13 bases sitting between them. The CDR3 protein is CASRRGGASTDTQYF. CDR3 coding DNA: TGCGCCAGCAGGAGGGGGGGAGCTAGCACAGATACGCAGTATTTT.

The CDR3: CASSFGTGTSYEQYF. The CDR3 nucleotides are TGTGCCAGCAGCTTCGGGACAGGGACATCCTACGAGCAGTACTTC. The chain joins TRBV5-6 to TRBJ2-7; 9 nucleotides match TRBD1. CDR1 is SGHDT, CDR2 YYEEEE, per germline. CDR3 length equals 15 residues. Trimming at V came to 2 bases and at J to 1 base, leaving 4 bases not matched to a gene.

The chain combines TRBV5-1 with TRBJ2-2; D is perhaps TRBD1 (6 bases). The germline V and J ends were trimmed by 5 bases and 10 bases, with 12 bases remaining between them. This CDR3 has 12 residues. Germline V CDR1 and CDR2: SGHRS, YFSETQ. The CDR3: CASRRGNEELFF. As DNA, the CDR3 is TGCGCCAGCAGGAGGGGGAACGAGGAGCTGTTTTTT.

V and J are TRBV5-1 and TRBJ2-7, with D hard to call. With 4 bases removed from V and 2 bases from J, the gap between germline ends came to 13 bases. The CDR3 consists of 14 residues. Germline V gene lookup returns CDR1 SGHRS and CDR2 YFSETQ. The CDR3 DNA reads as TGCGCCAGCAGCAATCCTTTGAGTACCTACGAGCAGTACTTC. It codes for CASSNPLSTYEQYF.